Each of the 3 T cell receptor beta chains below was sequenced from the same sample in a study of low-dose radiotherapy and immunotherapy resistance in tumors. TRAV- and TRBV-specific primers primed first-strand cDNA, covering alpha and beta chains. Using a constant-region primer together with a V-primer adapter, TCRs were subjected to approximately 20 PCR cycles of amplification. MiXCR was run by TCRdb on the reads, yielding one entry per CDR3 protein. This sample yields some 85,000 distinct CDR3 sequences, of which 15% to 20% are seen a single time; 5% to 7% belongs to the top ten. Time point noted: before trial treatment. Source: PBMCs, taken before treatment. These receptors all stem from a male donor with prostate cancer.

There are many counts of this clonotype. This chain uses TRBV16 with TRBJ1-3; D is unclear. The ends were cut back, 5 bases at V and 0 bases at J, with 11 bases in the middle. The germline gives CDR1 KGHSY, CDR2 FQNENV. The CDR3 spans 15 residues. For the CDR3, the DNA is TGTGCCAGCAGCACCCGACCGAGCTCTGGAAACACCATATATTTT. It translates to CASSTRPSSGNTIYF.

This clonotype was recorded many times. The rearrangement uses TRBV7-9 and TRBJ2-3; TRBD1 matches at 9 bases. Germline lookup yields CDR1 SEHNR and CDR2 FQNEAQ (reference sequence). V trimming: 2 bases; J trimming: 6 bases; junction bases outside the gene matches: 9. The CDR3 is 16 amino acids. CDR3 amino acids: CASSLTTGGARDTQYF. The CDR3 nucleotides are TGTGCCAGCAGCTTAACAACAGGGGGCGCGAGGGATACGCAGTATTTT.

This clonotype was detected ten times or more. The rearrangement uses TRBV11-2 and TRBJ1-4; 7 nucleotides line up with TRBD1. Germline lookup yields CDR1 SGHAT and CDR2 FQNNGV. V dropped 6 bases and J dropped 7; count of bases not matched to a gene: 11. This CDR3 has 15 amino acids. The CDR3 protein is CASSHGTGVLEKLFF. CDR3 DNA sequence: TGTGCCAGCAGTCATGGAACAGGGGTACTTGAAAAACTGTTTTTT.